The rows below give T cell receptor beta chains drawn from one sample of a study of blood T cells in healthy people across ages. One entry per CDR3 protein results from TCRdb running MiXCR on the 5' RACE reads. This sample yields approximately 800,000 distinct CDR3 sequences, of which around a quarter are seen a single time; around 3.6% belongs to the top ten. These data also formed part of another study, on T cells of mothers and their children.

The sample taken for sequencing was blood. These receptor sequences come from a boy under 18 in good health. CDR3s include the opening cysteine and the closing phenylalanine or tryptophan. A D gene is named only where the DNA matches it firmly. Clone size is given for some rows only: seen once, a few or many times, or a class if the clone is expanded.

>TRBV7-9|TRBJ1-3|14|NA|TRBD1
CASSSGGSGNTIYF
TGTGCCAGCAGTTCAGGGGGTTCTGGAAACACCATATATTTT
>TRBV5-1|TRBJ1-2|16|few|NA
CASSPSAGVEVYGYTF
TGCGCCAGCAGCCCTTCGGCGGGGGTCGAGGTCTATGGCTACACCTTC
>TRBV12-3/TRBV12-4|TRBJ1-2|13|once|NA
CASSPGINYAYTF
TGTGCCAGCAGTCCTGGGATTAACTATGCCTACACCTTC
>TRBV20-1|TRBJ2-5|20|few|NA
CSASDRGGILALFPVIPQYF
TGCAGTGCTAGCGACCGAGGGGGAATACTAGCCCTGTTCCCCGTCATTCCCCAGTACTTC
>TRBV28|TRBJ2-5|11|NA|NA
CARPRAETQYF
TGTGCCAGGCCGCGGGCGGAGACCCAGTACTTC
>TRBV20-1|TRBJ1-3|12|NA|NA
CSVAGVENTIYF
TGCAGTGTGGCGGGGGTTGAGAACACCATATATTTT
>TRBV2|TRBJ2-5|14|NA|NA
CASRGTGRGETQYF
TGTGCCAGCAGGGGCACAGGGAGAGGAGAGACCCAGTACTTC
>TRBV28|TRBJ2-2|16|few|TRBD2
CASMAISGKNTGELFF
TGTGCCAGCATGGCAATTAGCGGGAAAAACACCGGGGAGCTGTTTTTT
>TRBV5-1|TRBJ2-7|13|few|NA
CAGSWGPAGEQYF
TGCGCCGGCAGCTGGGGGCCCGCGGGAGAGCAGTACTTC
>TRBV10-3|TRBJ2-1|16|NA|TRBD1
CAISEAGDRGHNEQFF
TGTGCCATCAGTGAGGCTGGGGACAGGGGACACAATGAGCAGTTCTTC
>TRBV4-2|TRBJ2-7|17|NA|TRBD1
CASSQAYSGTGGYEQYF
TGTGCCAGCAGCCAAGCTTATTCCGGGACAGGGGGATACGAGCAGTACTTC
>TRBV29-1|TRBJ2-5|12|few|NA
CSVATGLETQYF
TGCAGCGTCGCCACAGGGTTGGAGACCCAGTACTTC
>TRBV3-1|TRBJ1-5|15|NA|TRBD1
CASSRGTGKSWPQHF
TGTGCCAGCAGCCGTGGGACAGGCAAATCATGGCCCCAGCATTTT
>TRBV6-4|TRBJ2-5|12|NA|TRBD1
CASSDPQGQQYF
TGTGCCAGCAGTGACCCCCAGGGACAGCAGTACTTC
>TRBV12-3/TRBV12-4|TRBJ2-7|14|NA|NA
CASSLYSAGGEQYF
TGTGCCAGCAGTTTATACTCGGCGGGTGGGGAGCAGTACTTC
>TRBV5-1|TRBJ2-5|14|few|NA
CASRGPAGQETQYF
TGCGCCAGCAGAGGGCCGGCGGGGCAAGAGACCCAGTACTTC
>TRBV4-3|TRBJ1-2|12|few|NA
CASSQEARGYTF
TGCGCCAGCAGCCAAGAAGCCCGGGGCTACACCTTC
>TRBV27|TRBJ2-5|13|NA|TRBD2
CASGGSGKETQYF
TGTGCCAGCGGGGGTAGCGGGAAAGAGACCCAGTACTTC
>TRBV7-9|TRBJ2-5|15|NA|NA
CASSLTWGRGETQYF
TGTGCCAGCAGCTTAACTTGGGGACGGGGAGAGACCCAGTACTTC
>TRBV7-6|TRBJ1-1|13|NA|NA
CASSLDGGGTAFF
TGTGCCAGCAGCTTAGATGGGGGGGGGACAGCTTTCTTT
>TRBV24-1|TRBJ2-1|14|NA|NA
CATSDSVGRNEQFF
TGTGCCACCAGTGATTCGGTAGGGAGAAATGAGCAGTTCTTC
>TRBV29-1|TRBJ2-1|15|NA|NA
CSVERTAGSYNEQFF
TGCAGCGTTGAAAGGACGGCAGGCTCCTACAATGAGCAGTTCTTC
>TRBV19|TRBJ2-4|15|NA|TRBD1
CASRSWFTGGNIQYF
TGTGCCAGTAGGTCCTGGTTCACAGGGGGGAACATTCAGTACTTC
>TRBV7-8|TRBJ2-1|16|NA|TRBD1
CASSLDGQGARNEQFF
TGTGCCAGCAGCTTAGATGGGCAGGGGGCTAGGAATGAGCAGTTCTTC
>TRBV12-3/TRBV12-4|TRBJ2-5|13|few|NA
CASRLTGGETQYF
TGTGCCAGCAGGTTGACAGGCGGCGAGACCCAGTACTTC
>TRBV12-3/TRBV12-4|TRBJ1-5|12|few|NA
CASSPINQPQHF
TGTGCCAGCAGTCCTATTAACCAGCCCCAGCATTTT
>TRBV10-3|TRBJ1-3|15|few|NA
CAISESSNSGNTIYF
TGTGCCATCAGTGAGTCTAGCAACTCTGGAAACACCATATATTTT
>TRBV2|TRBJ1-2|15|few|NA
CASSEAYIRTYGYTF
TGTGCCAGCAGTGAAGCGTACATTAGGACCTATGGCTACACCTTC
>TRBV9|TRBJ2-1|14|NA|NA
CASSGASLGNEQFF
TGTGCCAGCAGCGGGGCTAGCCTCGGCAATGAGCAGTTCTTC
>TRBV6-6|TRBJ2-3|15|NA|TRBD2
CASSDFSGTTDTQYF
TGTGCCAGCAGTGATTTTAGCGGGACCACAGATACGCAGTATTTT
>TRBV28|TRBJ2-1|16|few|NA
CASSLYPRDTYNEQFF
TGTGCCAGCAGTTTATATCCGCGGGACACTTACAATGAGCAGTTCTTC
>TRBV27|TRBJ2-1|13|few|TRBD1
CASSWTGGNEQFF
TGTGCCAGCAGTTGGACAGGGGGCAATGAGCAGTTCTTC
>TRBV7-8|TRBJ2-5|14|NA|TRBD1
CASSLRDRKETQYF
TGTGCCAGCAGCCTACGGGACAGAAAAGAGACCCAGTACTTC
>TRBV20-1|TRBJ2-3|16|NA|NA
CSARVGGARGGDTQYF
TGCAGTGCTAGAGTTGGAGGGGCCAGAGGGGGAGATACGCAGTATTTT
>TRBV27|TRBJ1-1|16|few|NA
CATQRSTGASDTEAFF
TGTGCCACCCAGAGGTCGACTGGGGCCTCGGACACTGAAGCTTTCTTT
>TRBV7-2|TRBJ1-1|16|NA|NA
CASTTSQAGLNTEAFF
TGTGCCAGCACGACATCCCAGGCAGGGTTGAACACTGAAGCTTTCTTT
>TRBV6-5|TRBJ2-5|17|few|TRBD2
CASSYSGAGGPRETQYF
TGTGCCAGCAGTTACTCGGGTGCGGGAGGACCTCGGGAGACCCAGTACTTC
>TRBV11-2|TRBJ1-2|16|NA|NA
CASSPLGGGPAYGYIF
TGTGCCAGCAGCCCATTAGGGGGTGGGCCCGCGTATGGCTACATCTTC
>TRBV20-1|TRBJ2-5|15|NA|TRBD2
CSARDQREPLETQYF
TGCAGTGCTAGAGACCAGCGGGAGCCATTAGAGACCCAGTACTTC
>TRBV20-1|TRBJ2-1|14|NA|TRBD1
CSASGTGFADEQFF
TGCAGTGCTTCCGGGACAGGGTTTGCCGATGAGCAGTTCTTC